The next 9 T cell receptor beta chains were all read from a single sample in a study of cytomegalovirus exposure and HLA in healthy donors. Both 60 Vbeta primers and 13 Jbeta primers went into the PCR. Generated by immunoSEQ multiplex PCR, the TCRdb table keeps only in-frame clones and is missing some. The sample lists approximately 180,000 clones, 85% to 90% occurring once. The sequencing sample was made of PBMCs. These receptors all come from a woman between 18 and 29 years old in good health and CMV-seronegative.

The chain combines TRBV7-9 with TRBJ2-1, with D hard to call. Germline V gene sequence: CDR1 SEHNR, CDR2 FQNEAQ (reference sequence). The CDR3 has 15 residues. The V end lost 5 bases, the J end lost 3 bases, and 14 bases lay between the germline ends. The CDR3 bases are TGTGCCAGCAGCGCCCGAGGTTCCAACTACAATGAGCAGTTCTTC. Translating gives CASSARGSNYNEQFF.

This rearrangement joins TRBV19 to TRBJ1-2; D unclear. V lost 9 bases and J 4 bases, leaving 12 bases between the germline ends. The CDR3 covers 12 residues. The germline V gene encodes CDR1 LNHDA and CDR2 SQIVND (reference sequence). For the CDR3, the DNA is TGTGCCAGCGGGAGGAGCCCCTATGGCTACACCTTC. It yields the protein CASGRSPYGYTF.

CDR3 residues: CASSQAPLAGGVIEQFF. Here the CDR3 DNA reads TGCGCCAGCAGCCAAGCCCCCCTAGCCGGAGGGGTAATTGAGCAGTTCTTC. The chain combines TRBV4-1 with TRBJ2-1; D possibly corresponds to TRBD2 (6 bases). Per the germline V gene, CDR1 is MGHRA and CDR2 is YSYEKL. The CDR3 extends over 17 amino acids. Trimming left V 1 base short and J 9 bases short, with 22 bases between.

This chain links TRBV5-8 with TRBJ1-2; D gene unclear. Trimming took 0 bases from V and 4 from J, leaving 7 bases between them. The germline CDR1 and CDR2 sequences are SGHTS and YDEGEE. This CDR3 is built from 13 residues. The CDR3 DNA reads as TGTGCCAGCAGCTTGGGAGCGAGCTATGGCTACACCTTC. This sequence encodes CASSLGASYGYTF.

This clone was seen a handful of times. The chain carries TRBV10-1 and TRBJ1-1; TRBD1 matches at 8 bases. Germline V gives CDR1 WNHNN, CDR2 SYGVQD (reference sequence). V lost 5 bases, J lost 6 bases, and 11 bases stayed unmatched. There are 15 residues in the CDR3. The DNA for the CDR3 is TGCGCCAGCAGTCCCGCCGGACAGGGAGGCGCTGAAGCTTTCTTT. This sequence encodes CASSPAGQGGAEAFF.

This clone was counted once. The gene calls are TRBV29-1 and TRBJ2-2; the D is unclear. V was shortened by 0 bases and J by 1 base, with 9 bases between the two germline ends. CDR3 size: 15 residues. Germline CDR1 and CDR2: SQVTM and ANQGSEA. The CDR3 DNA reads as TGCAGCGTTGAAGAGCCCCGGGTGAACACCGGGGAGCTGTTTTTT. It is translated as CSVEEPRVNTGELFF.

The rearrangement uses TRBV4-3 and TRBJ2-3; 8 bases fit TRBD1. The V and J ends lost 0 bases and 5 bases, in that order; junction bases with no gene match: 10. The CDR3 is 17 amino acids. Germline V lookup: CDR1 LGHNA, CDR2 YSLEER. The CDR3, as DNA: TGCGCCAGCAGCCAAGATTTAGGAGGCACAGGGGGAGATACGCAGTATTTT. Its translation: CASSQDLGGTGGDTQYF.

The chain recombines TRBV14 with TRBJ2-4, with a possible D match to TRBD1 (5 bases). The CDR3 loop spans 17 amino acids. Germline lookup yields CDR1 SGHDN and CDR2 FVKESK. Trimming pared 1 base from V and 0 bases from J, leaving 13 bases between. CDR3 in DNA: TGTGCCAGCAGCCAAGGACCAGGGCTCCTAGCCAAAAACATTCAGTACTTC. This codes for CASSQGPGLLAKNIQYF.

The V gene is TRBV30, the J gene TRBJ2-5; D unresolved. The ends were cut back, 2 bases at V and 5 bases at J, with 3 bases in the middle. The CDR3 sequence is 10 residues long. From germline, CDR1 is GTSNPN and CDR2 SVGIG (reference sequence). For the CDR3, the DNA is TGTGCCTGGAGTCTGGAGACCCAGTACTTC. Translated: CAWSLETQYF.